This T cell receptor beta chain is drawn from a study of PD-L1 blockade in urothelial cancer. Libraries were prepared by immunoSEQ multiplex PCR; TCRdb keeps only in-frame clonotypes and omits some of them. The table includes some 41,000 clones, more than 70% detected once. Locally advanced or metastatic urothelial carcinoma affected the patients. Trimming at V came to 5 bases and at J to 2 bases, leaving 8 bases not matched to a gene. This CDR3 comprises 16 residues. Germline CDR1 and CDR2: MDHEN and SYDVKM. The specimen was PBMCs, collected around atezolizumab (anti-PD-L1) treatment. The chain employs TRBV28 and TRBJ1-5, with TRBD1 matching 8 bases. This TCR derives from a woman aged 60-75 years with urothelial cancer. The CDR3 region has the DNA TGTGCCAGCAGTCGTGGACAGGGCGCGGGCAATCAGCCCCAGCATTTT. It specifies CASSRGQGAGNQPQHF.